This TCR beta chain was observed in a study of Ad26.COV2.S vaccination and SARS-CoV-2 variants. Study results and limitations: Marked by substantial breadth, spike-specific CD8+ and CD4+ T cell responses were reportedly seen after vaccination. Vaccinees and placebo recipients showed similar non-spike TCR breadth.

Deletions cut 5 bases from V and 7 bases from J, with 18 bases between. Germline lookup yields CDR1 LNHDA and CDR2 SQIVND (reference sequence). The CDR3 is 14 residues long. In regard to this clone: Its matching antigen is unknown.

The data were produced by immunoSEQ multiplex PCR, yet TCRdb's version contains in-frame clones alone and is incomplete. The sample carries some 350,000 clones, about 90% recorded once. This sequence originates from a human donor who had recovered from COVID-19. The chain uses TRBV19 and TRBJ2-7; a possible D gene is TRBD2 (6 bases). The sequences come from peripheral blood, collected after recovery from COVID-19. CDR3 in DNA: TGTGCCAGTAGTCCAGAACCGGGACTCAGAGAGCAGTACTTC. It is translated as CASSPEPGLREQYF.